This T cell receptor (beta chain) was recovered during a study of beta chain features in type 1 diabetes. Every isolated RNA sample was fully reverse transcribed, so sequencing captured expressed TCRB transcripts. Sequenced by immunoSEQ multiplex PCR; TCRdb stores in-frame clones only, minus some. The repertoire holds around 300,000 clones, with roughly 8% as singletons. The CDR3 covers 14 residues. The germline V gene has CDR1 SGHTA and CDR2 FQGNSA. V was trimmed by 5 bases and J by 0 bases, leaving 8 bases between them. One heparinised draw of blood, averaging approximately 110 mL, came from each donor.

This chain uses TRBV7-2 with TRBJ2-1; no firm D call. The sequence was collected from a woman aged 18-29 years in good health. Input material: central memory CD4+ T cells from blood. CDR3 DNA: TGTGCCAGCAGCCGGAAGGTCTCCTACAATGAGCAGTTCTTC. Its protein product is CASSRKVSYNEQFF.